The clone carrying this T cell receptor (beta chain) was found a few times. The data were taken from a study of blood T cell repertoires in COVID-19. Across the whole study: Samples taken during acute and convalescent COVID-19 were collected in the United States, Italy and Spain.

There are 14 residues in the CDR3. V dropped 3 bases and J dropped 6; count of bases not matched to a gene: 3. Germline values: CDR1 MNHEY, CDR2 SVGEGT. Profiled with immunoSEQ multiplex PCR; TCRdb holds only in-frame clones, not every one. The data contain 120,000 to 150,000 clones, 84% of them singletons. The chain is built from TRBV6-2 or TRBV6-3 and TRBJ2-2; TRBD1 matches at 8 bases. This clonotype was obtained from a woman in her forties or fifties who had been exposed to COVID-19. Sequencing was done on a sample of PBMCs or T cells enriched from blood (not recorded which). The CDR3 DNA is TGTGCCAGCAGTTATTGGACAGGGTCCGGGGAGCTGTTTTTT. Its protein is CASSYWTGSGELFF.